This record concerns one TCR beta chain sequence. Its matching antigen is unknown. V was pared by 8 bases and J by 1 base, with 6 bases between. The CDR3 totals 10 residues. CDR1 is DFQATT, CDR2 SNEGSKA, per germline (reference sequence). Autoimmune disease history or systemic immunosuppression led to patients being barred. These data are taken from a study of OX40 agonist ivuxolimab in advanced cancers. Only in-frame clones appear in the TCRdb table, and some are missing; sequencing was by immunoSEQ multiplex PCR. The sample has fewer than 85,000 clones; around 87% are singletons. Overall study results and limits: Mean expanded clone counts were higher in CD8+ than CD4+ T cells. Compared with others, partial responders at 0.1-3.0 mg/kg displayed clonal expansion among the lowest.

Source: CD4+ or CD8+ T cells sorted from blood, taken in a trial of the OX40 agonist ivuxolimab. The receptor comes from an adult with an advanced solid tumor such as melanoma, head and neck, liver or kidney cancer. The chain couples TRBV20-1 to TRBJ2-7; D perhaps matches TRBD1 (5 bases). The CDR3 is CSTGSYEQYF. Written as DNA, the CDR3 is TGCAGTACAGGTTCCTACGAGCAGTACTTC.